These T cell receptor beta chains were read from a single sample in a study of shared clonotypes between healthy human individuals. Profiled with immunoSEQ multiplex PCR; TCRdb holds only in-frame clones, not every one. This table has 1.5 million to 1.9 million clones, 95% to 99% appearing once. Sequencing used naive CD4+ T cells sorted from blood. All receptors come from a man in his thirties or forties in good health. Both conserved end residues are part of each CDR3. D genes are given only for firm matches. Size is stated for part of the rows, as once, few or many counts, or as a class when the clone is expanded.

clone_size,j_call,v_call,d_call,cdr3_nt,cdr3_aa
.,TRBJ2-2,TRBV2,.,TGTGCCACTCAATTTGGGGTGGGGAACACCGGGGAGCTGTTTTTT,CATQFGVGNTGELFF
.,TRBJ2-2,TRBV18,.,TGTGCCAGCTCGCAACTGACAGGACCGAACACCGGGGAGCTGTTTTTT,CASSQLTGPNTGELFF
.,TRBJ1-2,TRBV4-3,.,TGCGCCAGCAGCCAAGAGGCAACAGGATACTATGGCTACACCTTC,CASSQEATGYYGYTF
.,TRBJ1-2,TRBV27,TRBD1,TGTGCCAGCAGTTTATCAGGCAGGGGGAGAGGTGGCTACACCTTC,CASSLSGRGRGGYTF
.,TRBJ1-3,TRBV5-1,TRBD1,TGCGCCAGCAGCTTTAACAGGGGCCACACCATATATTTT,CASSFNRGHTIYF
.,TRBJ1-5,TRBV15,.,TGTGCCACCAGCAGAGAGGATCAGCCCCAGCATTTT,CATSREDQPQHF
once,TRBJ2-2,TRBV18,.,TGTGCCAGCTCACCAGCGGGACCACCTAACACCGGGGAGCTGTTTTTT,CASSPAGPPNTGELFF
once,TRBJ2-7,TRBV4-3,.,TGCGCCAGCAGCCAAAGAGCGCACTCCTACGAGCAGTACTTC,CASSQRAHSYEQYF
.,TRBJ2-4,TRBV18,.,TGTGCCAGCTCACCACCGCCCGTTCTAGCCAAAAACATTCAGTACTTC,CASSPPPVLAKNIQYF
.,TRBJ1-3,TRBV7-9,TRBD1,TGTGCCAGCAGCTCGACAGGGGCAGGAAACACCATATATTTT,CASSSTGAGNTIYF
.,TRBJ2-7,TRBV27,TRBD2,TGTGCCAGCAGTCCAGGACTAGCGGGAGTAAACGAGCAGTACTTC,CASSPGLAGVNEQYF
.,TRBJ2-2,TRBV2,.,TGTGCCAGCTATCGGGACGTTAACACCGGGGAGCTGTTTTTT,CASYRDVNTGELFF
.,TRBJ1-1,TRBV5-1,.,TGCGCCAGCAGCTCTACAGGGTTCACTGAAGCTTTCTTT,CASSSTGFTEAFF
.,TRBJ2-3,TRBV2,.,TGTGCCAGCAGTGAAGAGTACACAGATACGCAGTATTTT,CASSEEYTDTQYF
.,TRBJ1-3,TRBV9,.,TGTGCCAGCAGCGTAGGAGAATCCTTGAGAAACACCATATATTTT,CASSVGESLRNTIYF
.,TRBJ2-1,TRBV5-3,.,TGTGCCAGAAGCTTCATCGGGGCTTGGTTCCATGAGCAGTTCTTC,CARSFIGAWFHEQFF
.,TRBJ2-5,TRBV18,.,TGTGCCAGCTCACCACCAGGGGGGCGAGAGACCCAGTACTTC,CASSPPGGRETQYF
once,TRBJ2-6,TRBV7-9,.,TGTGCCAGCAGCTTAGTCCGGGAAGGGGCCAACGTCCTGACTTTC,CASSLVREGANVLTF
.,TRBJ2-1,TRBV19,TRBD2,TGTGCCAGTAGTCCTTTGACTAGCGGGATGGGTGAGCAGTTCTTC,CASSPLTSGMGEQFF
.,TRBJ1-3,TRBV28,TRBD1,TGTGCCAGCAGTCCCCCCGGGACAGGGAATGGAAACACCATATATTTT,CASSPPGTGNGNTIYF
.,TRBJ1-1,TRBV11-2,TRBD1,TGTGCCAGCAGCCTACTGGACAGGCCAAACACTGAAGCTTTCTTT,CASSLLDRPNTEAFF
.,TRBJ1-1,TRBV19,.,TGTGCCAGTAGTAAGGTTCAGGTCACTGAAGCTTTCTTT,CASSKVQVTEAFF
.,TRBJ2-1,TRBV11-2,TRBD2,TGTGCCAGCAACATCGGGACTAGCGGTGGCAATGAGCAGTTCTTC,CASNIGTSGGNEQFF
once,TRBJ2-1,TRBV5-1,TRBD1,TGCGCCAGCAGCTCCTCCGGGACAGGGCTTGATGAGCAGTTCTTC,CASSSSGTGLDEQFF
.,TRBJ2-1,TRBV6-5,.,TGTGCCAGCAGAGTGAGGGAGGTTCTCTACAATGAGCAGTTCTTC,CASRVREVLYNEQFF
.,TRBJ2-3,TRBV6-1,.,TGTGCCACCGTACAGGGTAGCACAGATACGCAGTATTTT,CATVQGSTDTQYF
.,TRBJ2-3,TRBV2,.,TGTGCCAGCAGTGATGAAGCGGATACGCAGTATTTT,CASSDEADTQYF
.,TRBJ2-1,TRBV5-1,.,TGCGCCAGCAGCTTGGAGACCTACTCAAATGAGCAGTTCTTC,CASSLETYSNEQFF
.,TRBJ2-7,TRBV7-8,TRBD1,TGTGCCAGCAGCACCTCTACAGGGGTGCAAGGATATGAGTACTTC,CASSTSTGVQGYEYF
.,TRBJ2-1,TRBV28,.,TGTGCCAGCAGTGGGGGTCTAAACTACAATGAGCAGTTCTTC,CASSGGLNYNEQFF
.,TRBJ2-1,TRBV9,.,TGTGCCAGCAGCGTAGTGGGGTTCTACAATGAGCAGTTCTTC,CASSVVGFYNEQFF
.,TRBJ2-1,TRBV28,.,TGTGCCAGCAGCTTGGCGGCCGCCAGCTCCTACAGTGAGCAGTTCTTC,CASSLAAASSYSEQFF
.,TRBJ2-2,TRBV23-1,.,TGCGCCAGCAGTCAAACCCTCGTCCTTGGGAACACCGGGGAGCTGTTTTTT,CASSQTLVLGNTGELFF
.,TRBJ2-3,TRBV14,.,TGTGCCAGCAGCCACCTGACAGGCAGCACAGATACGCAGTATTTT,CASSHLTGSTDTQYF
.,TRBJ2-7,TRBV10-3,TRBD1,TGTGCCATCAGTGAGCTATCGGACAGGGGATCCTACGAGCAGTACTTC,CAISELSDRGSYEQYF
.,TRBJ1-3,TRBV27,.,TGTGCCAGCAGTTTATGGACCCGGGGACGAGGAAACACCATATATTTT,CASSLWTRGRGNTIYF
.,TRBJ2-7,TRBV5-4,TRBD1,TGTGCCAGCAGCCGTCAGGGGGTCTACGAGCAGTACTTC,CASSRQGVYEQYF
.,TRBJ2-1,TRBV19,TRBD1,TGTGCCAGTAGTATCGGGACAGTAAGAATCAATGAGCAGTTCTTC,CASSIGTVRINEQFF
.,TRBJ1-5,TRBV11-2,TRBD1,TGTGCCAGCAGCAGGTGGACAGGACGAGGTCAGCCCCAGCATTTT,CASSRWTGRGQPQHF
.,TRBJ2-7,TRBV18,.,TGTGCCAGCTCACAGGACAGGACTAGCTACGAGCAGTACTTC,CASSQDRTSYEQYF
.,TRBJ2-7,TRBV7-2,.,TGTGCCAGCAGCCGAGCATACGAGCAGTACTTC,CASSRAYEQYF
.,TRBJ1-1,TRBV5-6,.,TGTGCCAGCAGCGTTGGCCCCAGAGGGGGCACTGAAGCTTTCTTT,CASSVGPRGGTEAFF
.,TRBJ1-4,TRBV14,.,TGTGCCAGCAGCCTCGGCACAACTAATGAAAAACTGTTTTTT,CASSLGTTNEKLFF
.,TRBJ2-7,TRBV7-9,.,TGTGCCAGCAGCTCCGACTCGGTACCTTACGAGCAGTACTTC,CASSSDSVPYEQYF
.,TRBJ2-5,TRBV5-4,TRBD1,TGTGCCAGCAGCGGGGGACAGGGGGTTCAAGAGACCCAGTACTTC,CASSGGQGVQETQYF
.,TRBJ1-3,TRBV7-2,TRBD1,TGTGCCAGCAGCTTTAGGGGGCAAACTGGAAACACCATATATTTT,CASSFRGQTGNTIYF
.,TRBJ2-7,TRBV14,.,TGTGCCAGCAGCCAAGTACAGGGGAGGAGCGAGCAGTACTTC,CASSQVQGRSEQYF
.,TRBJ1-1,TRBV14,.,TGTGCCAGCAGCCAACATCCGGGCAGGGACACTGAAGCTTTCTTT,CASSQHPGRDTEAFF
.,TRBJ2-1,TRBV7-6,.,TGTGCCAGCAGCTTACAGGCGGTCCATACCTACAATGAGCAGTTCTTC,CASSLQAVHTYNEQFF
once,TRBJ2-5,TRBV10-3,.,TGTGCCATCAGTGAGACTTACAGAGACCAAGAGACCCAGTACTTC,CAISETYRDQETQYF
.,TRBJ2-7,TRBV5-5,TRBD2,TGTGCCAGCAGCATCGGGACTAGCGGCTCCTACGAGCAGTACTTC,CASSIGTSGSYEQYF
.,TRBJ1-4,TRBV30,.,TGTGCCTGGAGTCGGGGGTCAGTAAATGAAAAACTGTTTTTT,CAWSRGSVNEKLFF
.,TRBJ1-5,TRBV6-1,.,TGTGCCAGCAGTGAAGGCGGCCGGACCCGCCCCATTCTAGGTCTTGGGAATCAGCCCCAGCATTTT,CASSEGGRTRPILGLGNQPQHF
.,TRBJ2-7,TRBV10-1,TRBD2,TGCGCCAGCAGTGACCCCGGGACTAGCCGGTACGAGCAGTACTTC,CASSDPGTSRYEQYF
once,TRBJ2-4,TRBV4-3,TRBD1,TGCGCCAGCAGCCAAGAACCGGGACAGAAAAACATTCAGTACTTC,CASSQEPGQKNIQYF
.,TRBJ2-2,TRBV5-1,.,TGCGCCAGCAGCTTGGTTGCCGGAACTCGGGCCGGGGAGCTGTTTTTT,CASSLVAGTRAGELFF
.,TRBJ1-1,TRBV7-2,.,TGTGCCAGCAGCTTAGAGGCAGGGAAGAACACTGAAGCTTTCTTT,CASSLEAGKNTEAFF
.,TRBJ2-3,TRBV5-8,.,TGTGCCAGCAGCCCTTTGGGGCAGATGACAGATACGCAGTATTTT,CASSPLGQMTDTQYF
.,TRBJ2-2,TRBV7-2,.,TGTGCCAGCAGCTACCGGACAGCCGGGGAGCTGTTTTTT,CASSYRTAGELFF